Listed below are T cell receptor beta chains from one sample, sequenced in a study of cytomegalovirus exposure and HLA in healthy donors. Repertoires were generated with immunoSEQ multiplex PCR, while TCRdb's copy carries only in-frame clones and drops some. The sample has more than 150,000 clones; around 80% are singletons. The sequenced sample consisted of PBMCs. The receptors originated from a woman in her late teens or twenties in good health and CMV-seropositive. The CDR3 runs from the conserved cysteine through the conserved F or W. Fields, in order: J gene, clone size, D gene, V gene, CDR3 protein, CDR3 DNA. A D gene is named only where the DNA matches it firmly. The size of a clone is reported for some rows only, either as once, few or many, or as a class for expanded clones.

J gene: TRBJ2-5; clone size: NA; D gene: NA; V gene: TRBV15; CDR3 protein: CATSLRHQETQYF; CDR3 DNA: TGTGCCACCAGCCTACGACATCAAGAGACCCAGTACTTC
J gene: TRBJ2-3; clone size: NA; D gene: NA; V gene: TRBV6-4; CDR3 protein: CASSYTVTDTQYF; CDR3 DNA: TGTGCCAGCAGCTATACGGTCACAGATACGCAGTATTTT
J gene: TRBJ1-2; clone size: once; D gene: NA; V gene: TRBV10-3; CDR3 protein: CAISELQGSYGYTF; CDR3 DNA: TGTGCCATCAGTGAACTACAGGGATCCTATGGCTACACCTTC
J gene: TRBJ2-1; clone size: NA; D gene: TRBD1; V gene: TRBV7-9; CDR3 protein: CASGQGVYNEQFF; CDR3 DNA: TGTGCCAGTGGCCAGGGGGTCTACAATGAGCAGTTCTTC
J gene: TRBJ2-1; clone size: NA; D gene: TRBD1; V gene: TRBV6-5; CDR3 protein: CASSYARDRGQFF; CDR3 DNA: TGTGCCAGCAGTTACGCCCGGGACAGGGGGCAGTTCTTC
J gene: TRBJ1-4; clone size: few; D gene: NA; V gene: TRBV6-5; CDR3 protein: CASSYAGGEKLFF; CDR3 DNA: TGTGCCAGCAGTTACGCGGGCGGCGAAAAACTGTTTTTT
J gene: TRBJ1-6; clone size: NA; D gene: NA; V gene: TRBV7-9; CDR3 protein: CASSLELINSPLHF; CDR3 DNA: TGTGCCAGCAGCTTAGAACTGATTAATTCACCCCTCCACTTT
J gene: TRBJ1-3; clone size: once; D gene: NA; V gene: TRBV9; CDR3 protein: CASSVAGDTIYF; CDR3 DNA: TGTGCCAGCAGCGTAGCAGGGGACACCATATATTTT
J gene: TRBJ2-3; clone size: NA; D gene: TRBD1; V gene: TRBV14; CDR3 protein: CASSQDWDRPDTQYF; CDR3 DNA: TGTGCCAGCAGCCAAGATTGGGACAGACCAGATACGCAGTATTTT
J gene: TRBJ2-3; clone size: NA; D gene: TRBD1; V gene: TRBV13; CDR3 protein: CASSLDQPGQGVTDTQYF; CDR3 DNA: TGTGCCAGCAGCTTAGACCAACCGGGACAGGGGGTCACAGATACGCAGTATTTT
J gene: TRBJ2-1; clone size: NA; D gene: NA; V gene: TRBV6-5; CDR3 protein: CASSPGGTNEQFF; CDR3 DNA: TGTGCCAGCAGCCCCGGGGGAACCAATGAGCAGTTCTTC
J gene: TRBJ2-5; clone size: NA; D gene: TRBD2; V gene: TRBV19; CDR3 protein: CASTPLAGGKETQYF; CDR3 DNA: TGTGCCAGTACCCCTCTAGCGGGGGGGAAGGAGACCCAGTACTTC
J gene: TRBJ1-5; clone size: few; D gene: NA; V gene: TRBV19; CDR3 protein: CASSDYRPDQPQHF; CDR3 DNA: TGTGCCAGTAGTGATTACAGGCCAGATCAGCCCCAGCATTTT
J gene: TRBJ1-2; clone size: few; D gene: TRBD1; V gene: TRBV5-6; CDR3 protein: CASSLGTGGVYGYGYTF; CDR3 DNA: TGTGCCAGCAGCTTAGGGACAGGGGGCGTGTATGGCTATGGCTACACCTTC
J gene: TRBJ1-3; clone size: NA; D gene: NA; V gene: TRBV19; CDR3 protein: CASQSSGDTIYF; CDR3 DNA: TGTGCCAGTCAATCCTCTGGAGACACCATATATTTT
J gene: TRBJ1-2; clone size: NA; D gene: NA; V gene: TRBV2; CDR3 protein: CASSELSRHTLYGYTF; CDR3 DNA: TGTGCCAGCAGTGAATTAAGTCGACATACTCTTTATGGCTACACCTTC
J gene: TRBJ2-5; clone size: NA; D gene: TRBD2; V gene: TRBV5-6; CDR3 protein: CASSSPTLAGGFSGETQYF; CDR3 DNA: TGTGCCAGCAGCTCCCCAACCCTAGCGGGGGGTTTTTCTGGAGAGACCCAGTACTTC
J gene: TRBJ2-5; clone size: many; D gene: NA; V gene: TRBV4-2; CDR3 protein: CASSQGQRQETQYF; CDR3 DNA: TGTGCCAGCAGCCAAGGTCAGAGGCAAGAGACCCAGTACTTC
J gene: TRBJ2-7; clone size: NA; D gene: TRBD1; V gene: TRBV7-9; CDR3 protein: CASSSVQGSSRHYEQYF; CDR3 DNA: TGTGCCAGCAGCTCCGTACAGGGGTCAAGTCGCCATTACGAGCAGTACTTC
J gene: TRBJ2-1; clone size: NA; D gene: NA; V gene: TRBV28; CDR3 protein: CASSEVGGGLNEQFF; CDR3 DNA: TGTGCCAGCAGTGAGGTAGGCGGTGGCCTCAATGAGCAGTTCTTC
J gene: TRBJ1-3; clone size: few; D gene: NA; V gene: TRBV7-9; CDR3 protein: CASSPTGGGTSGNTIYF; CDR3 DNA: TGTGCCAGCAGCCCAACCGGGGGGGGTACCTCTGGAAACACCATATATTTT
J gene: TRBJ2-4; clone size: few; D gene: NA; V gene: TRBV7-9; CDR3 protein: CASSHEEGAKNIQYF; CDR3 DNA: TGTGCCAGCAGCCATGAGGAGGGAGCCAAAAACATTCAGTACTTC
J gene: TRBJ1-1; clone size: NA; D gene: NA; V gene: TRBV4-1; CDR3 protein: CATGRQAEGEAFF; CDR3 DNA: TGCGCCACCGGGCGACAGGCCGAAGGGGAAGCTTTCTTT
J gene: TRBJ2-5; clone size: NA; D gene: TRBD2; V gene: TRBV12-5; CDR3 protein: CASGLGAGGGQETQYF; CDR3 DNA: TGTGCTAGTGGTTTGGGAGCGGGGGGGGGTCAAGAGACCCAGTACTTC
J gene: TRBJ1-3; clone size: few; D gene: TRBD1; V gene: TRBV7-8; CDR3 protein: CASSPDRVGNTIYF; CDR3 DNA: TGTGCCAGCAGCCCGGACAGGGTAGGAAACACCATATATTTT
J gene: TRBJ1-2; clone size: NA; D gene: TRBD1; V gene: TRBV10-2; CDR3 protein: CASRTDRENYGYTF; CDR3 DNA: TGCGCCAGCAGGACGGACAGGGAGAACTATGGCTACACCTTC
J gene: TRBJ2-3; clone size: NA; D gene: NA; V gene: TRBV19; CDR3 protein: CASSPFSGTGGTQYF; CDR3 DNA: TGTGCCAGTAGTCCATTTAGCGGCACGGGCGGTACGCAGTATTTT